This TCR beta chain was documented in a study of technical replicates of blood from a few donors. Data came from immunoSEQ multiplex PCR; TCRdb stores just in-frame clones and leaves some out. This table has about 72,000 clones, roughly 95% appearing once. CDR1 is SGHNT, CDR2 YYREEE, per germline (reference sequence). V dropped 0 bases and J dropped 0 bases, with 10 bases sitting between them. This CDR3 spans 15 amino acids. The genes are TRBV5-4 and TRBJ2-7; no reliable D call. The TCR originated in a human donor in good health. Sequenced input: T cells isolated from PBMCs. CDR3 residues: CASSLEPFRSYEQYF. The DNA for the CDR3 is TGTGCCAGCAGCTTGGAGCCTTTCCGCTCCTACGAGCAGTACTTC.